Detailed here is one TCR beta chain. The TCR library protocol attached unique molecular identifiers to the individual cDNA molecules. TCRdb independently ran MiXCR on the 5' RACE reads; one entry per CDR3 protein. The table shows 80,000 or so distinct CDR3 sequences, with more than 10% occurring only once. Losses at the gene ends were 4 bases for V and 3 bases for J; bases not matched to a gene: 18. The germline V gene encodes CDR1 SGHTA and CDR2 FQGNSA. The CDR3 spans 19 residues. The data originate from a study of early T cells in non-severe SARS-CoV-2 infection. Specimen: whole blood. The V call is TRBV7-2, the J call TRBJ2-7, with 10 nucleotides matching TRBD1. The TCR was taken from an adult who was a healthcare worker with PCR-confirmed SARS-CoV-2 infection or an uninfected control (not recorded which). CDR3 nucleotides: TGTGCCAGCAGCTCCCCGAGGACAGGGGGTTCTTCAGGGGGCTACGAGCAGTACTTC. Translated, it gives CASSSPRTGGSSGGYEQYF.